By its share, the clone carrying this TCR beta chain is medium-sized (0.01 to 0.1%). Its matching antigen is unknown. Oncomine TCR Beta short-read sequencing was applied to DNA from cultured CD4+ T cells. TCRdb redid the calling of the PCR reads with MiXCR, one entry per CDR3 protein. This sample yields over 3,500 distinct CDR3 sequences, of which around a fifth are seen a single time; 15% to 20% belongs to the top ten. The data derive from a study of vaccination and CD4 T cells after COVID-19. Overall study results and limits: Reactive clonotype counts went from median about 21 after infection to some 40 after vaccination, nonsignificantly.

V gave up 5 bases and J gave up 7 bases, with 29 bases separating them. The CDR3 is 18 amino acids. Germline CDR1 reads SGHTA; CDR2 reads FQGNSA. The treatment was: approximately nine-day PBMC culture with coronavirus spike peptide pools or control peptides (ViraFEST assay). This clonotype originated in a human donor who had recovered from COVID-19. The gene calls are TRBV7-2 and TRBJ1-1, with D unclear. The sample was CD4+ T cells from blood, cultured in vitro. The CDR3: CASSLARKSTMEAREAFF. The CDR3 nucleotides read TGTGCCAGCAGCCTCGCCCGCAAATCCACTATGGAAGCCCGTGAAGCTTTCTTT.